These 18 T cell receptor beta chains originate from one sample sequenced in a study of T cell responses to AZD1222 COVID-19 vaccine (dated by TCRdb to about 2021). The time point label, read with the paper, signifies: baseline before first vaccination. The library was obtained by the immunoSEQ multiplex PCR assay. Sourced from immuneACCESS, this table was stored by TCRdb with only in-frame sequences that have V and J called. A share of the clones is absent; for the studies checked, an unresolved V gene accounts for under half, and the remainder has no known explanation. Counted in this sample were 99,000 or so clones; 88% of them appeared once. About 9.7% of the sample lies in the top ten. The input for sequencing was peripheral blood, taken on day 0 of AZD1222 vaccination. All receptors derive from an adult in good health.

This clone showed up just once. This sequence joins TRBV27 and TRBJ2-1, with D possibly matching TRBD2 (6 bases). The CDR3 totals 13 residues. V gave up 1 base and J gave up 9 bases, with 10 bases separating them. Looked up from germline, CDR1 is MNHEY and CDR2 is SMNVEV (reference sequence). CDR3 loop: CASSLFGEAEQFF. The DNA for the CDR3 is TGTGCCAGCAGTTTATTCGGGGAGGCTGAGCAGTTCTTC.

This chain uses TRBV4-1 with TRBJ2-5; D perhaps matches TRBD2 (6 bases). Per the germline V gene, CDR1 is MGHRA and CDR2 is YSYEKL. The ends were cut back, 4 bases at V and 2 bases at J, with 11 bases in the middle. The CDR3 runs 14 residues. The DNA of the CDR3 is TGCGCCAGCAGCCTGGGACTGGGTCAAGAGACCCAGTACTTC. Amino acid sequence: CASSLGLGQETQYF.

The chain carries TRBV28 and TRBJ2-2, with D unclear. The CDR3 is made up of 12 amino acids. V gave up 4 bases and J gave up 4 bases, with 4 bases separating them. Germline V lookup: CDR1 MDHEN, CDR2 SYDVKM. CDR3 protein: CASSSITGELFF. The CDR3 DNA is TGTGCCAGCAGTTCGATCACCGGGGAGCTGTTTTTT.

The chain uses TRBV7-3 and TRBJ2-5; TRBD2 might be the D (7 bases). The CDR3 runs to 16 residues. Germline-derived CDR1 and CDR2 are SGHTA and FQGTGA. V shed 5 bases and J shed 4 bases, with 20 bases lying between them. The DNA of the CDR3 is TGTGCCAGCAGCCTAGGGGGATCCGGGGAGGGAGAGACCCAGTACTTC. It specifies CASSLGGSGEGETQYF. Based on the CDR3 plus reference TRBV7-3 and TRBJ2-5, the full variable domain is GAGVSQTPSNKVTEKGKYVELRCDPISGHTALYWYRQSLGQGPEFLIYFQGTGAADDSGLPNDRFFAVRPEGSVSTLKIQRTERGDSAVYLCASSLGGSGEGETQYFGPGTRLLVL.

V usage is TRBV11-2 and J usage is TRBJ2-1; D ambiguous. CDR1 and CDR2 from the germline V gene are SGHAT and FQNNGV. The CDR3 runs 13 residues. V was trimmed by 4 bases and J by 10 bases, leaving 14 bases between them. Here the CDR3 DNA reads TGTGCCAGCAGCTCCCCTTCTCCGCAGGAGCAGTTCTTC. Its protein product is CASSSPSPQEQFF.

The rearrangement links TRBV12-3 or TRBV12-4 to TRBJ1-5; tentative D call: TRBD1 (5 bases). Trimming took off 6 bases at V and 7 bases at J, with 10 bases between the two ends. The CDR3 totals 12 residues. The CDR3 region is CASRSWGQPQHF. Here the CDR3 DNA reads TGTGCCAGCAGGTCGTGGGGGCAGCCCCAGCATTTT.

V and J are TRBV4-1 and TRBJ1-5; D is possibly TRBD1 (6 bases). CDR3 length: 16 amino acids. V was shortened by 2 bases and J by 5 bases, with 16 bases between the two germline ends. Germline V gene data show CDR1 as MGHRA and CDR2 as YSYEKL. CDR3 in amino acids: CASSQNLQGSYQPQHF. The CDR3 DNA follows: TGCGCCAGCAGCCAAAATCTACAGGGAAGCTATCAGCCCCAGCATTTT.

The chain is built from TRBV15 and TRBJ2-4; TRBD1 might be the D (7 bases). V was clipped by 5 bases and J by 3 bases, with 17 bases between them. This CDR3 is 16 amino acids long. Germline assignment: CDR1 LNHNV and CDR2 YYDKDF (reference sequence). CDR3 sequence: CATSGGTAFSKNIQYF. The CDR3 nucleotides are TGTGCCACCAGCGGGGGGACAGCGTTTAGCAAAAACATTCAGTACTTC.

This chain uses TRBV6-5 with TRBJ1-2; D not certain. Trimming stripped 5 bases from V and 3 bases from J, with 16 bases between. There are 15 residues in the CDR3. The V gene's germline CDR1 is MNHEY and CDR2 SVGAGI. The CDR3 protein is CASSLGGALDYGYTF. CDR3 sequence (DNA): TGTGCCAGCAGTCTCGGAGGAGCCTTAGACTATGGCTACACCTTC.

With regard to this clone: This same CDR3 is encoded by further DNA sequences in the sample. This sequence joins TRBV29-1 and TRBJ2-2; 14 nucleotides match TRBD2. The length of the CDR3 is 16 residues. From germline, CDR1 is SQVTM and CDR2 ANQGSEA. V was pared by 0 bases and J by 4 bases, with 1 base of the junction left unmatched. The CDR3 bases are TGCAGCGTTGAAGAGGGACTAGCGGGAGTCACCGGGGAGCTGTTTTTT. This encodes CSVEEGLAGVTGELFF.

V and J are TRBV6-5 and TRBJ1-1; a possible D gene is TRBD1 (5 bases). V lost 1 base, J lost 3 bases, and 15 bases lay in between. From germline, CDR1 is MNHEY and CDR2 SVGAGI. There are 16 residues in the CDR3. For the CDR3, the DNA is TGTGCCAGCAGTTACTTTCTTGGGGCGCGCGACACTGAAGCTTTCTTT. Translated: CASSYFLGARDTEAFF.

The chain links TRBV5-1 to TRBJ1-1; D not resolved. The CDR3 sequence is 14 residues long. Germline CDR1 reads SGHRS; CDR2 reads YFSETQ. V gave up 3 bases and J gave up 2 bases, with 11 bases separating them. Here the CDR3 DNA reads TGCGCCAGCAGCTCCCAAGACCCAAACACTGAAGCTTTCTTT. Protein: CASSSQDPNTEAFF.

The chain links TRBV5-1 to TRBJ2-3, with D unclear. Trimming took off 4 bases at V and 1 base at J, with 10 bases between the two ends. The CDR3 covers 14 residues. Germline CDR1 SGHRS, CDR2 YFSETQ. This CDR3 reads CASSLDWGTDTQYF. In DNA, the CDR3 is TGCGCCAGCAGCCTGGATTGGGGCACAGATACGCAGTATTTT.

This chain links TRBV13 with TRBJ2-2; D not certain. The CDR3 length is 14 residues. Germline loops: CDR1 PRHDT, CDR2 FYEKMQ (reference sequence). Trimming stripped 1 base from V and 5 bases from J, with 8 bases between. Written as DNA, the CDR3 is TGTGCCAGCAGCTTAGTAGGCCGGACCGGGGAGCTGTTTTTT. Its protein is CASSLVGRTGELFF.

V and J are TRBV5-1 and TRBJ1-1; 7 nucleotides agree with TRBD1. J lost 0 bases, V lost 4 bases, and 6 bases had no gene match. CDR3 length: 15 residues. Germline V gene sequence: CDR1 SGHRS, CDR2 YFSETQ. The CDR3 nucleotides read TGCGCCAGCAGCCGGGACAGCAATATGAACACTGAAGCTTTCTTT. Protein sequence: CASSRDSNMNTEAFF.

V gene TRBV7-9 combines with J gene TRBJ1-1; D is unclear. The germline gives CDR1 SEHNR, CDR2 FQNEAQ (reference sequence). The CDR3 has 14 amino acids. V lost 5 bases, J lost 4 bases, and 14 bases lay in between. The CDR3 region is CASSLLGISTEAFF. The CDR3 nucleotides read TGTGCCAGCAGCCTCCTAGGGATATCCACTGAAGCTTTCTTT. Full variable domain (rest looked up from reference TRBV7-9 and TRBJ1-1): DTGVSQNPRHKITKRGQNVTFRCDPISEHNRLYWYRQTLGQGPEFLTYFQNEAQLEKSRLLSDRFSAERPKGSFSTLEIQRTEQGDSAMYLCASSLLGISTEAFFGQGTRLTVV.

This CDR3 reads CATSRSLGEAGGPRETQYF. The CDR3 DNA sequence: TGTGCCACCAGCAGGTCCCTTGGGGAGGCGGGAGGGCCGAGGGAGACCCAGTACTTC. The chain is built from TRBV15 and TRBJ2-5; TRBD2 matches 9 bases. The germline V gene has CDR1 LNHNV and CDR2 YYDKDF (reference sequence). This CDR3 contains 19 residues. The J segment lost 5 bases and the V segment lost 3 bases, leaving 19 bases of the junction unmatched.

The chain recombines TRBV7-9 with TRBJ2-3, with D possibly matching TRBD1 (5 bases). The CDR3 spans 14 residues. The germline V gene encodes CDR1 SEHNR and CDR2 FQNEAQ (reference sequence). Deletions cut 5 bases from V and 5 bases from J, with 14 bases between. The CDR3 reads CASSMGPGQDTQYF. The DNA for the CDR3 is TGTGCCAGCAGCATGGGGCCAGGGCAAGATACGCAGTATTTT.